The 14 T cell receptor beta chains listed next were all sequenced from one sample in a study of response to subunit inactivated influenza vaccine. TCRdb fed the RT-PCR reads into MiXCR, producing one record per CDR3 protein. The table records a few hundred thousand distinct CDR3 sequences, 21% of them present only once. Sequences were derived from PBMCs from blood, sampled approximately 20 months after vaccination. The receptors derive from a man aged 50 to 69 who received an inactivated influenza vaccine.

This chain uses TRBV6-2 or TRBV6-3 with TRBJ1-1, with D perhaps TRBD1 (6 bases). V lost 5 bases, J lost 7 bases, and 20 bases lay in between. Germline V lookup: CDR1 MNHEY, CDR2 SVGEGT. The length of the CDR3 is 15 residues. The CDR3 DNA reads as TGTGCCAGCAGTCCTCAGCTCCCAGGGGTGGTTGAAGCTTTCTTT. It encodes CASSPQLPGVVEAFF.

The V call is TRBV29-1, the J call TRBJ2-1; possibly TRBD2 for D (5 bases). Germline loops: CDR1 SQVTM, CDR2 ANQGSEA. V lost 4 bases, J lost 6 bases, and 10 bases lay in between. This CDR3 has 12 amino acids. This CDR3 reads CSVGERSNEQFF. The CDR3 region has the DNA TGCAGCGTTGGGGAGAGGAGCAATGAGCAGTTCTTC.

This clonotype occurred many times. Here the CDR3 reads CASTATATNEKLFF. DNA for the CDR3: TGTGCCAGCACCGCGACAGCAACTAATGAAAAACTGTTTTTT. The chain uses TRBV6-2 or TRBV6-3 and TRBJ1-4; tentative D call: TRBD1 (5 bases). The germline V gene encodes CDR1 MNHEY and CDR2 SVGEGT. The CDR3 length is 14 residues. V shed 7 bases and J shed 0 bases, with 9 bases lying between them.

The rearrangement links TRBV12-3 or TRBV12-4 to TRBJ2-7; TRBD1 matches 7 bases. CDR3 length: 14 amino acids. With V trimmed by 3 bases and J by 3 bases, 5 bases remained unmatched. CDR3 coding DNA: TGTGCCAGCAGTTTTCAGACAGGGCGCTACGAGCAGTACTTC. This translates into CASSFQTGRYEQYF.

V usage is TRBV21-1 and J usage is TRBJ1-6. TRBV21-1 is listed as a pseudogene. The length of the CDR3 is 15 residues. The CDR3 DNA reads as TGTGCCAGCAGCAATTGGGCCACCCTTAATTCACCCCTCCACTTT. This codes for CASSNWATLNSPLHF.

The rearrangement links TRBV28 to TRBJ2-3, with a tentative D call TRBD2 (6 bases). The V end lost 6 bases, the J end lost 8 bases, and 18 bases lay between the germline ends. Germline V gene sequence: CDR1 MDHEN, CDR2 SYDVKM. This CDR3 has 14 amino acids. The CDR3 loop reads CASRTADYLGTQYF. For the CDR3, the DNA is TGTGCCAGCAGGACCGCGGACTACCTGGGTACGCAGTATTTT.

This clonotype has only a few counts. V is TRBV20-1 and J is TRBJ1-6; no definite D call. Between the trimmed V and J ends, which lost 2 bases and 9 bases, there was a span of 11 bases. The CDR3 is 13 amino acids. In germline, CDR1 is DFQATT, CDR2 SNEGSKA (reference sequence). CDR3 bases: TGCAGTGCTAGACGGGGTGCGGGTTCACCCCTCCACTTT. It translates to CSARRGAGSPLHF.

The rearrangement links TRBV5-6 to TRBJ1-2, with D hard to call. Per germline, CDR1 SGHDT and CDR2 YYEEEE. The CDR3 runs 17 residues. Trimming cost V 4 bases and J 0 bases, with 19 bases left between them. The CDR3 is CASSPRPRPKANYGYTF. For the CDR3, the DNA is TGTGCCAGCAGCCCCCGTCCGCGGCCAAAGGCTAACTATGGCTACACCTTC. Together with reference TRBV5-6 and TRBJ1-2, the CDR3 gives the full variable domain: DAGVTQSPTHLIKTRGQQVTLRCSPKSGHDTVSWYQQALGQGPQFIFQYYEEEERQRGNFPDRFSGHQFPNYSSELNVNALLLGDSALYLCASSPRPRPKANYGYTFGSGTRLTVV.

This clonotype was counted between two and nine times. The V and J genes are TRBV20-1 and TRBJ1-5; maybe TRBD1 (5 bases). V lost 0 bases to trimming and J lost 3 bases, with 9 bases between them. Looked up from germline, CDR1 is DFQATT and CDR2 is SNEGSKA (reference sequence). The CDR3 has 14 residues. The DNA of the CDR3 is TGCAGTGCTAGAGATCTAGGGGTCAATCAGCCCCAGCATTTT. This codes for CSARDLGVNQPQHF.

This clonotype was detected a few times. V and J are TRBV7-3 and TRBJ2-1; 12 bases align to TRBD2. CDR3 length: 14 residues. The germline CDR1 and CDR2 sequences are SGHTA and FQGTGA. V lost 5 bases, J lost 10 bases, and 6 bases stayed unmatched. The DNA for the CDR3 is TGTGCCAGCAGCGTGACCGGGACTAGCGGGGAGCAGTTCTTC. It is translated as CASSVTGTSGEQFF. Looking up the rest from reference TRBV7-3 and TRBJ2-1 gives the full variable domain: GAGVSQTPSNKVTEKGKYVELRCDPISGHTALYWYRQSLGQGPEFLIYFQGTGAADDSGLPNDRFFAVRPEGSVSTLKIQRTERGDSAVYLCASSVTGTSGEQFFGPGTRLTVL.

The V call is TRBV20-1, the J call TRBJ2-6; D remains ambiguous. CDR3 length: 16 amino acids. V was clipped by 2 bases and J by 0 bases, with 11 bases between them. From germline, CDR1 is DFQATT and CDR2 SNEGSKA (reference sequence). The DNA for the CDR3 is TGCAGTGCTAGATCTAACTTTTACTCTGGGGCCAACGTCCTGACTTTC. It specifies CSARSNFYSGANVLTF.

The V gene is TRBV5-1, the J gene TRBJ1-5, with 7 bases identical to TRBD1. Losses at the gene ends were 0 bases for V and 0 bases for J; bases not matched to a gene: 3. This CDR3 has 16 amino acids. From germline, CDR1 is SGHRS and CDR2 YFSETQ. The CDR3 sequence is CASSLGDSISNQPQHF. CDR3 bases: TGCGCCAGCAGCTTGGGGGACAGCATTAGCAATCAGCCCCAGCATTTT.

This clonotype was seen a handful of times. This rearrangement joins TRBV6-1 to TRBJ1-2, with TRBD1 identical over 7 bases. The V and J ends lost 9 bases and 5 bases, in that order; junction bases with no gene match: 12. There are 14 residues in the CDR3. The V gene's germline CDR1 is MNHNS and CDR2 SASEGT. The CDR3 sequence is CASGEGAMQYGYTF. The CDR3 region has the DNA TGTGCCAGTGGCGAGGGGGCTATGCAGTATGGCTACACCTTC.

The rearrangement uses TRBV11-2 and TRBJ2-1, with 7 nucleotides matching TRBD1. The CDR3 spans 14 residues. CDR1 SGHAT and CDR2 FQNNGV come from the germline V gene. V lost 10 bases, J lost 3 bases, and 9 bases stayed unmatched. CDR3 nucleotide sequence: TGTGCCATCCGCTCGACAGGGATCTACAATGAGCAGTTCTTC. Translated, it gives CAIRSTGIYNEQFF.